This T cell receptor (beta chain) was obtained from a study of cytomegalovirus exposure and HLA in healthy donors. Germline CDR1 reads SGDLS; CDR2 reads YYNGEE. V lost 1 base, J lost 5 bases, and 2 bases stayed unmatched. The CDR3 has 15 residues. The PCR used 60 Vbeta and 13 Jbeta primers. Data came from immunoSEQ multiplex PCR; TCRdb stores just in-frame clones and leaves some out. The sample carries 200,000 to 300,000 clones, 78% recorded once. The genes are TRBV9 and TRBJ2-1; TRBD1 aligns across 11 bases. The clonotype originates from a boy aged 5-17 years in good health and CMV-seronegative. The sample was PBMCs. The CDR3 protein is CASSVTGQGDNEQFF. CDR3 DNA sequence: TGTGCCAGCAGCGTAACGGGACAGGGGGACAATGAGCAGTTCTTC.